This is a list of T cell receptor beta chains from one sample in a study of shared clonotypes between healthy human individuals. Here immunoSEQ multiplex PCR was the method, and the copy in TCRdb shows in-frame clones only, minus some. The table shows about a million clones, with 75% occurring only once. Sample: memory CD4+ T cells sorted from blood. The receptors derive from a man aged 18 to 35 in good health. CDR3s include the opening cysteine and the closing phenylalanine or tryptophan. The order of the fields is J gene, clone size, V gene, D gene, CDR3 DNA, CDR3 protein. The D gene is left open where the match is weak. Some rows have no size entry. The others give once, few or many, or a class for an expanded clone.

J: TRBJ2-5
size: .
V: TRBV7-6
D: .
DNA: TGTGCCAGCAGCTTAGCGGGAAACCCTCCAGAGACCCAGTACTTC
CDR3: CASSLAGNPPETQYF

J: TRBJ2-1
size: .
V: TRBV4-2
D: .
DNA: TGTGCCAGCAGCCAAGATAGGATAGCTAACAATGAGCAGTTCTTC
CDR3: CASSQDRIANNEQFF

J: TRBJ2-4
size: .
V: TRBV5-4
D: TRBD2
DNA: TGTGCCAGCAGCTTGTCGAATAGCGGGAGGGCCATAAACATTCAGTACTTC
CDR3: CASSLSNSGRAINIQYF

J: TRBJ2-5
size: few
V: TRBV6-5
D: .
DNA: TGTGCCAGCAGTTACGTCGGCCGGGGGGAGACCCAGTACTTC
CDR3: CASSYVGRGETQYF

J: TRBJ2-1
size: .
V: TRBV28
D: TRBD1
DNA: TGTGCCAGCAGATTGCCAGGACAGGCCAACAATGAGCAGTTCTTC
CDR3: CASRLPGQANNEQFF

J: TRBJ1-5
size: few
V: TRBV28
D: .
DNA: TGTGCCAGCAGACCTGTACCAGTTCAGCCCCAGCATTTT
CDR3: CASRPVPVQPQHF

J: TRBJ1-2
size: once
V: TRBV15
D: .
DNA: TGTGCCACCAGCAGAGATCAGCAGGGGATCTATGGCTACACCTTC
CDR3: CATSRDQQGIYGYTF

J: TRBJ2-5
size: .
V: TRBV5-4
D: TRBD2
DNA: TGTGCCAGCAGCTTAGCAGCGGGGGGAGAGACCCAGTACTTC
CDR3: CASSLAAGGETQYF

J: TRBJ2-7
size: many
V: TRBV7-2
D: TRBD2
DNA: TGTGCCAGCAGCTTAGCGACTAGCGGGAGAAGGAAGGGGGCCTACGAGCAGTACTTC
CDR3: CASSLATSGRRKGAYEQYF

J: TRBJ2-3
size: many
V: TRBV7-2
D: TRBD2
DNA: TGTGCCAGCAGCTTAGCTAGCGGGGGAACAGATACGCAGTATTTT
CDR3: CASSLASGGTDTQYF

J: TRBJ1-1
size: .
V: TRBV16
D: .
DNA: TGTGCCAGCAGCCAAAGTAGGGGAAACACTGAAGCTTTCTTT
CDR3: CASSQSRGNTEAFF

J: TRBJ2-5
size: once
V: TRBV7-6
D: .
DNA: TGTGCCAGCAGCTTAAACCAAGAGACCCAGTACTTC
CDR3: CASSLNQETQYF

J: TRBJ2-5
size: .
V: TRBV5-6
D: .
DNA: TGTGCCAGCTGGTCGTGGGGGGCGTTACTACAAGAGACCCAGTACTTC
CDR3: CASWSWGALLQETQYF

J: TRBJ2-3
size: .
V: TRBV10-2
D: TRBD1
DNA: TGCGCCAGCAGTGAGCAGGGGGCCAGCACAGATACGCAGTATTTT
CDR3: CASSEQGASTDTQYF

J: TRBJ2-1
size: .
V: TRBV29-1
D: .
DNA: TGCAGCGTTTTGGGGGAGCAGTGGGTCTACAATGAGCAGTTCTTC
CDR3: CSVLGEQWVYNEQFF

J: TRBJ2-3
size: few
V: TRBV7-9
D: .
DNA: TGTGCCAGCAGCCCAGCCGGATCTCGCACAGATACGCAGTATTTT
CDR3: CASSPAGSRTDTQYF

J: TRBJ2-3
size: .
V: TRBV4-1
D: TRBD2
DNA: TGCGCCAGCAGCAGAGATCTCATGCGGGGGGCACTCGCTAGCACAGATACGCAGTATTTT
CDR3: CASSRDLMRGALASTDTQYF

J: TRBJ2-1
size: .
V: TRBV5-4
D: TRBD2
DNA: TGTGCCAGCTTCCACGGCGGGGGGTATTACAATGAGCAGTTCTTC
CDR3: CASFHGGGYYNEQFF

J: TRBJ2-6
size: few
V: TRBV2
D: .
DNA: TGTGCCAGCTCCTCAGTCTCTGGGGCCAACGTCCTGACTTTC
CDR3: CASSSVSGANVLTF

J: TRBJ1-5
size: .
V: TRBV6-5
D: TRBD1
DNA: TGTGCCAGCAGTCTGACAGGGGGCAATCAGCCCCAGCATTTT
CDR3: CASSLTGGNQPQHF

J: TRBJ1-2
size: .
V: TRBV2
D: .
DNA: TGTGCCAGCATTTATTCAGCTAACTATGGCTACACCTTC
CDR3: CASIYSANYGYTF

J: TRBJ2-3
size: .
V: TRBV18
D: .
DNA: TGTGCCAGCTCACCTGGCTCGGGGAGGCTCACAGATACGCAGTATTTT
CDR3: CASSPGSGRLTDTQYF